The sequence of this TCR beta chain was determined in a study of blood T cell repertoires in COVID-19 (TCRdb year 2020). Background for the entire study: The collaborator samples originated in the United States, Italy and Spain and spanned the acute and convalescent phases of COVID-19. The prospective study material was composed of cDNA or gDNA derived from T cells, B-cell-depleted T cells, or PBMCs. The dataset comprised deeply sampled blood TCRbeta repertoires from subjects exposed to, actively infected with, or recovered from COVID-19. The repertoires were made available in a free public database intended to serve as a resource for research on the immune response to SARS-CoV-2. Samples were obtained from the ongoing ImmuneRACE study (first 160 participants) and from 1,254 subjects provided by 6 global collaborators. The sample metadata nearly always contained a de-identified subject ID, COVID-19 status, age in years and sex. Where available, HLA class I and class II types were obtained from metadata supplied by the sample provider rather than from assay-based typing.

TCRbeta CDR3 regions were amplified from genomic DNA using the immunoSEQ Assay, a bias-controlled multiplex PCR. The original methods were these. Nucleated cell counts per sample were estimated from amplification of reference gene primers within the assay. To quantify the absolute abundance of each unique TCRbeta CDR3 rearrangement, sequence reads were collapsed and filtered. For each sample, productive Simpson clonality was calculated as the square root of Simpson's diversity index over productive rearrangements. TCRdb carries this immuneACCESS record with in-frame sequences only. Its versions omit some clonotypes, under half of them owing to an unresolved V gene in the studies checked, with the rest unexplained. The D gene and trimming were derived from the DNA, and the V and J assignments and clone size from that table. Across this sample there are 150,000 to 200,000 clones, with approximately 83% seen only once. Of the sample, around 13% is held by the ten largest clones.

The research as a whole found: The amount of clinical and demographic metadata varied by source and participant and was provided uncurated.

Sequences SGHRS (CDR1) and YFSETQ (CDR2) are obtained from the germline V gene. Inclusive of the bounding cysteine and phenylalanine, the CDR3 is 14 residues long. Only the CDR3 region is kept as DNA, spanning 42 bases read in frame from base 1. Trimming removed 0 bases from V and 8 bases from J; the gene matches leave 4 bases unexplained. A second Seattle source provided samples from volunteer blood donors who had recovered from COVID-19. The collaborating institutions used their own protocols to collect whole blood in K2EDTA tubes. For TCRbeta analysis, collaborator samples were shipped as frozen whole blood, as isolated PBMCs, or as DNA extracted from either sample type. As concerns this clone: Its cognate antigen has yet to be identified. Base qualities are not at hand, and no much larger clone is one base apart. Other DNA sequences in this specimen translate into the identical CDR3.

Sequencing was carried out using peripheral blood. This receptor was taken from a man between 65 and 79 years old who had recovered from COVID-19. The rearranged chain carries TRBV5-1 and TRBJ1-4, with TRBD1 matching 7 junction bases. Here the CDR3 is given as CASSLGQGNEKLFF. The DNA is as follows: TGCGCCAGCAGCTTGGGACAGGGAAACGAAAAACTGTTTTTT.